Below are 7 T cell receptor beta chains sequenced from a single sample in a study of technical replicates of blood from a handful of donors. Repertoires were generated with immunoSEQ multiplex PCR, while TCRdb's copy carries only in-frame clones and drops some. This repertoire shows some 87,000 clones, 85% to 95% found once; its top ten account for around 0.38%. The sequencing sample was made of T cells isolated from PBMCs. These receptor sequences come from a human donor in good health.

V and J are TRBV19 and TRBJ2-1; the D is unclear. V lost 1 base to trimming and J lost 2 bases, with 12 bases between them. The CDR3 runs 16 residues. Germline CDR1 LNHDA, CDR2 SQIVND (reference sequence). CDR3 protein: CASSIGQVGPYNEQFF. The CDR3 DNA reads TGTGCCAGTAGTATAGGGCAGGTTGGTCCCTACAATGAGCAGTTCTTC.

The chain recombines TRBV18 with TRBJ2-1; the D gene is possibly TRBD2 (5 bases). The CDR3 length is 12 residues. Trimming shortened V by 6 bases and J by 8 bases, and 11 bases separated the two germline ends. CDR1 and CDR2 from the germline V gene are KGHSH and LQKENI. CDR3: CASSRRQDEQFF. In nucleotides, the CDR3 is TGTGCCAGCTCTCGGAGGCAGGATGAGCAGTTCTTC.

The CDR3 DNA reads as TGTGCCAGCAGCCCTGGGACAGGGGTGCTTAGCGAGCAGTACTTC. This encodes CASSPGTGVLSEQYF. The rearrangement joins TRBV9 to TRBJ2-7, with 10 bases that match TRBD1. Germline V gives CDR1 SGDLS, CDR2 YYNGEE. J was trimmed by 6 bases and V by 4 bases; bases with no gene match: 10. The CDR3 is 15 residues long.

The CDR3 DNA reads TGTGCCAGCAGCTTATCGGACAGGATAGGCGAGCAGTACTTC. Encoded protein: CASSLSDRIGEQYF. The rearrangement links TRBV7-2 to TRBJ2-7; 7 nucleotides agree with TRBD1. V lost 2 bases, J lost 6 bases, and 7 bases stayed unmatched. Germline loops: CDR1 SGHTA, CDR2 FQGNSA. The CDR3 loop spans 14 amino acids.

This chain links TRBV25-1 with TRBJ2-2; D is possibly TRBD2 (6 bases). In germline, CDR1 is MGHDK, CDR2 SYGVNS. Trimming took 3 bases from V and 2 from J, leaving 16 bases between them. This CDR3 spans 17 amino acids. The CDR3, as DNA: TGTGCCAGCAGTGATGCATTTGGAGGGTTAAACACCGGGGAGCTGTTTTTT. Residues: CASSDAFGGLNTGELFF.

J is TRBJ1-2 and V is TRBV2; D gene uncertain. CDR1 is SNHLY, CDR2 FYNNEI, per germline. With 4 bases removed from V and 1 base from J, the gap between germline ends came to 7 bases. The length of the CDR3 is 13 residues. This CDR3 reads CASSGEGNYGYTF. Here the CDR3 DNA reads TGTGCCAGCAGTGGGGAGGGTAACTATGGCTACACCTTC.

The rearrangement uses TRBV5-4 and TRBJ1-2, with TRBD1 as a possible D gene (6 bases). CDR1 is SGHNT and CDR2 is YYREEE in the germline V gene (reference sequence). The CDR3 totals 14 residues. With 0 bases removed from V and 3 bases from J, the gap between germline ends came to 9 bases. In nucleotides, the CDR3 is TGTGCCAGCAGCTTGGGGACAGATTACTATGGCTACACCTTC. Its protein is CASSLGTDYYGYTF.